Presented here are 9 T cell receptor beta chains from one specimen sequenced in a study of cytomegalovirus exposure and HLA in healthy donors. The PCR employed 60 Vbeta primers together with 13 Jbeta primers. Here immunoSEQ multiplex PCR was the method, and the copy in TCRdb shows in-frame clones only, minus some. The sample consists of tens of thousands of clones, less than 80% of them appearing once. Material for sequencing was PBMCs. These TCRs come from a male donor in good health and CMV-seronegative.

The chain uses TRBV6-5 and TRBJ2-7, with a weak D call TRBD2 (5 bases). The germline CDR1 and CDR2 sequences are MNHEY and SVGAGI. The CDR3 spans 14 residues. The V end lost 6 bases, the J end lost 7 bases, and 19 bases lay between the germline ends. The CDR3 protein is CASSPGYYVWEQYF. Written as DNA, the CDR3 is TGTGCCAGCAGCCCGGGGTACTATGTGTGGGAGCAGTACTTC.

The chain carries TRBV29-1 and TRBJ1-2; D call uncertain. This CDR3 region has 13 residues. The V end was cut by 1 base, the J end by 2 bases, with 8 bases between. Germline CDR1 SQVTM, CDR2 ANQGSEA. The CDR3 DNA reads TGCAGCGTTGAAGCTTCGCGAAACTATGGCTACACCTTC. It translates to CSVEASRNYGYTF.

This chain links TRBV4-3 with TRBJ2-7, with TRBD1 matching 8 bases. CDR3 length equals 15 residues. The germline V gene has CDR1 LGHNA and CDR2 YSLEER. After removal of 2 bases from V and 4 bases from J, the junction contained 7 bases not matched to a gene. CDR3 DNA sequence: TGCGCCAGCAGCCAATCTTCCAGGGGGCCGTACGAGCAGTACTTC. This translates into CASSQSSRGPYEQYF.

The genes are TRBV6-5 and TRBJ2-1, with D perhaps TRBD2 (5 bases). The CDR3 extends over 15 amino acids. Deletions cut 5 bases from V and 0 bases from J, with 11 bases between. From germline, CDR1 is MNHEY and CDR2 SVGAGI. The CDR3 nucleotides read TGTGCCAGCAGTGGACTGACGAGCTCCTACAATGAGCAGTTCTTC. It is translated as CASSGLTSSYNEQFF.

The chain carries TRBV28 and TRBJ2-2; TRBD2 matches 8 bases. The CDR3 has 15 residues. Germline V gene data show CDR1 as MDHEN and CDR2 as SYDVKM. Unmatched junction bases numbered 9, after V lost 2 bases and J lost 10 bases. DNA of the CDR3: TGTGCCAGCAGTTTACTCAGCGGGAGTGGGCAGGAGCTGTTTTTT. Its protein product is CASSLLSGSGQELFF.

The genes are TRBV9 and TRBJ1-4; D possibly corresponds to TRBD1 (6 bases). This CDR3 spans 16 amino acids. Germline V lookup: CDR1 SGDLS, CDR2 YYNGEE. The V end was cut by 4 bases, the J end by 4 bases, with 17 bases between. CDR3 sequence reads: CASSTRPTGFNEKLFF. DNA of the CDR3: TGTGCCAGCAGCACCCGACCGACAGGATTTAATGAAAAACTGTTTTTT.

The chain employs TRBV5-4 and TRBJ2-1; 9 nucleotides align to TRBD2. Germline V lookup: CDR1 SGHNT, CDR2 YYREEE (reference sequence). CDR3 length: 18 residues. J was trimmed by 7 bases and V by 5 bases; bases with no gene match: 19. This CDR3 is CASSPVSSGMSGRNEQFF. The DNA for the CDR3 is TGTGCCAGCAGTCCGGTCTCTAGCGGGATGAGTGGGAGGAATGAGCAGTTCTTC.

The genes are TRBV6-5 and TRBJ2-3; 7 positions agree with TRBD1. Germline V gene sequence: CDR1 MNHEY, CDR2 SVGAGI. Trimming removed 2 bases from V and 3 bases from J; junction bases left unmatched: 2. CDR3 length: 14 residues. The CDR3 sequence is CASSYDRETDTQYF. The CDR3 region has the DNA TGTGCCAGCAGTTACGACAGGGAAACAGATACGCAGTATTTT.

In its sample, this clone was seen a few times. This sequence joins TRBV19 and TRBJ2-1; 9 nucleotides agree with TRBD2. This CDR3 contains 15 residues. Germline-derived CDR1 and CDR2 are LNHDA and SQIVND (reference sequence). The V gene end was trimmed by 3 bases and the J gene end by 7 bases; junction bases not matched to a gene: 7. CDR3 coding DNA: TGTGCCAGTAGTATTTTGACTAGCGGTGCAAATGAGCAGTTCTTC. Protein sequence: CASSILTSGANEQFF.